The next 9 T cell receptor beta chains were all read from a single sample in a study of radiation and T cells in renal cell carcinoma. Time point: blood 4 weeks post-SBRT, at nephrectomy. The sample's treatment: 15 Gy SBRT to primary tumor, nephrectomy 4 weeks later. Sequenced by immunoSEQ multiplex PCR; TCRdb stores in-frame clones only, minus some. The sample lists around 95,000 clones; approximately 80% were seen once. The sequences come from blood, collected from a patient whose treatment included radiotherapy and nephrectomy. The receptors come from a man aged 60-69 years with renal cell carcinoma.

This clone is categorized as medium-sized (0.01 to 0.1%). Additional DNA sequences in this sample encode the identical CDR3. The gene calls are TRBV6-5 and TRBJ2-5; 11 bases line up with TRBD2. There are 15 residues in the CDR3. Germline CDR1 is MNHEY and CDR2 is SVGAGI. Germline trimming cut 0 bases from V and 3 bases from J; bases unmatched to any gene: 0. The CDR3 sequence: CASSYSTSGKETQYF. DNA of the CDR3: TGTGCCAGCAGTTACTCGACTAGCGGGAAAGAGACCCAGTACTTC.

The rearrangement uses TRBV5-1 and TRBJ1-3; D gene ambiguous. Germline V gene lookup returns CDR1 SGHRS and CDR2 YFSETQ. V was shortened by 1 base and J by 0 bases, with 14 bases between the two germline ends. The CDR3 contains 17 residues. The CDR3 sequence: CASSLSPVTISGNTIYF. The CDR3 region has the DNA TGCGCCAGCAGCTTGAGTCCCGTGACGATCTCTGGAAACACCATATATTTT.

V usage is TRBV2 and J usage is TRBJ2-3, with a possible D match to TRBD2 (6 bases). Germline CDR1 and CDR2: SNHLY and FYNNEI. The CDR3 length is 14 residues. V was clipped by 5 bases and J by 11 bases, with 20 bases between them. CDR3 in DNA: TGTGCCAGCAGTTTGGAGGGCCGCACATGGGGGCAGTATTTT. It specifies CASSLEGRTWGQYF.

This rearrangement joins TRBV10-1 to TRBJ2-1; D gene ambiguous. The CDR3 has 13 residues. V was cut by 0 bases and J by 3 bases, with 3 bases left in between. Germline V lookup: CDR1 WNHNN, CDR2 SYGVQD (reference sequence). The DNA of the CDR3 is TGCGCCAGCAGTGAGTCCGTCTACAATGAGCAGTTCTTC. Amino acids: CASSESVYNEQFF.

Only a few counts were recorded for this clone. This chain joins TRBV11-2 and TRBJ1-1, with D uncertain. V was shortened by 3 bases and J by 5 bases, with 10 bases between the two germline ends. The germline V gene encodes CDR1 SGHAT and CDR2 FQNNGV. The CDR3 has 13 amino acids. Here the CDR3 reads CASSFPIGTEAFF. CDR3 sequence (DNA): TGTGCCAGCAGCTTCCCGATCGGTACTGAAGCTTTCTTT.

The chain couples TRBV7-2 to TRBJ2-1; a possible D gene is TRBD2 (6 bases). CDR1 and CDR2 (germline): SGHTA, FQGNSA. CDR3 length: 18 residues. V was shortened by 2 bases and J by 4 bases, with 21 bases between the two germline ends. For the CDR3, the DNA is TGTGCCAGCAGCTTAAGTACTAGCTCGCCGGGCGGTTACAATGAGCAGTTCTTC. Protein sequence: CASSLSTSSPGGYNEQFF. Based on the CDR3 plus reference TRBV7-2 and TRBJ2-1, the full variable domain is GAGVSQSPSNKVTEKGKDVELRCDPISGHTALYWYRQSLGQGLEFLIYFQGNSAPDKSGLPSDRFSAERTGGSVSTLTIQRTQQEDSAVYLCASSLSTSSPGGYNEQFFGPGTRLTVL.

The V call is TRBV27, the J call TRBJ2-5; the match to TRBD2 covers 8 bases. V was pared by 6 bases and J by 9 bases, with 15 bases of the junction left unmatched. The CDR3 is made up of 15 amino acids. From germline, CDR1 is MNHEY and CDR2 SMNVEV (reference sequence). Here the CDR3 DNA reads TGTGCCAGCAGGCAGGAGGCGGGAGGTGTCGGGTCCCAGTACTTC. Protein sequence: CASRQEAGGVGSQYF.

A few counts support this clone. V is TRBV21-1 and J is TRBJ2-3; TRBD2 is taken as the D call from the table, unchecked against the DNA. TRBV21-1 counts as a pseudogene. The CDR3 spans 14 residues. The CDR3 loop is CARGVRWDMDTQYF. The CDR3 nucleotides are TGTGCCAGGGGAGTCCGGTGGGATATGGATACGCAGTATTTT.

This clone was observed a single time. The CDR3 sequence: CASSLRVEAEAFF. CDR3 sequence (DNA): TGTGCCAGCTCACTCCGGGTCGAGGCTGAAGCTTTCTTT. V is TRBV18 and J is TRBJ1-1; D gene unclear. Trimming took 4 bases from V and 6 from J, leaving 12 bases between them. CDR1 and CDR2 from the germline V gene are KGHSH and LQKENI. The CDR3 loop spans 13 amino acids. The full variable domain, rest sourced from reference TRBV18 and TRBJ1-1, is NAGVMQNPRHLVRRRGQEARLRCSPMKGHSHVYWYRQLPEEGLKFMVYLQKENIIDESGMPKERFSAEFPKEGPSILRIQQVVRGDSAAYFCASSLRVEAEAFFGQGTRLTVV.